This record looks at one T cell receptor beta chain sequence and its context. Its antigen is currently unknown. The sample belongs to a study of shared clonotypes between healthy human individuals. Overall study findings and caveats: The study found 4.5% to 6% of naive CD4 clonotypes shared across a handful of donors.

Deletions cut 1 base from V and 0 bases from J, with 11 bases between. The CDR3 spans 16 residues. CDR1 and CDR2 (germline): KGHSH, LQKENI. Generated by immunoSEQ multiplex PCR, the TCRdb table keeps only in-frame clones and is missing some. The table has 2 million to 3 million clones, approximately 90% seen once. This chain connects TRBV18 to TRBJ2-3; D is unresolved. The specimen sequenced was naive CD4+ T cells sorted from blood. Subset described: CD45RA+ positively selected. This receptor was taken from a man aged 18 to 35 in good health. The CDR3 loop reads CASSPLYSQSTDTQYF. For the CDR3, the DNA is TGTGCCAGCTCACCACTCTATAGCCAAAGCACAGATACGCAGTATTTT.